This T cell receptor (beta chain) was recovered during a study of T cells after yellow fever vaccination (dated by TCRdb to about 2019). At the level of the whole study: The SMART-Seq v4 Ultra Low Input RNA kit was used to prepare libraries from fractions with low cell numbers. To track T-cell clones before and after primary and booster YFV17D yellow fever vaccination, bulk TCR alpha and beta repertoires were sequenced longitudinally. Two healthy male donors, one aged 18 to 30 and one aged 30 to 40 years, made up the cohort. Blood was drawn at multiple timepoints before and after primary and secondary immunization, with bulk PBMC replicates and cell subsets isolated. What the research found in general, with its limitations: After the booster, most of the clones that had expanded following primary vaccination were detected again (almost 98% of CD4 and 80% to 90% of CD8), which suggests that memory was broadly maintained. Only a couple of donors were included in the study, so the extent to which the findings can be generalized is limited. Computational filtering was needed because FACS-sorted repertoires could contain abundant contaminating clonotypes from the bulk population. A small fraction of clonotypes appeared in both the CD4 and CD8 compartments, likely as a result of convergent recombination. The secondary T-cell response was found to be weaker but faster than the primary response, with a peak reached on day 5 rather than on day 15.

TCR cDNA was made using 5'RACE template switching, a step that added a universal primer site and unique molecular identifiers. cDNA synthesis was primed from both the TCR alpha and TCR beta constant segments. Libraries were amplified in two PCR steps, with sample barcodes and sequencing adapters added in the second step. Sequencing of libraries was done on Illumina HiSeq 2500 (2x100 bp) or NovaSeq (2x150 bp). Regarding the original processing steps: Reads were demultiplexed and collapsed into UMI consensus sequences with MIGEC, and V(D)J alignment was performed with MiXCR. Using edgeR on replicate PBMC samples, clonotypes were called vaccine-responding if FDR was below 0.01 and the log2 fold change was above 5 up to day 15. CD4 or CD8 identity was assigned to each bulk clonotype according to whether the clonotype was present at higher abundance in the sequenced CD4 repertoire or the sequenced CD8 repertoire. The raw public data were reprocessed by TCRdb itself: fastp quality trimming at Q25, MiXCR clonotype calling, in-frame beta chains only. Rows are unified per CDR3 protein, each entry keeping the most common DNA and genes. These V and J calls rely on TCRdb rather than the paper's analysis. The sample data list nearly 550,000 distinct CDR3 sequences, and approximately 21% of these were observed just once. About 13% of the sample goes to the ten largest clones.

This clonotype was picked up a small number of times. The target of this receptor is not known. One base away there is no much larger clone; base qualities are not given. The trim is 3 bases for V and 9 bases for J, with a gap of 15 bases between the germline ends. CDR3 length: 14 amino acids, cysteine to phenylalanine. Here the CDR3 DNA is all that survives: 42 bases in frame from base 1. The germline V gene (reference sequence) yields DFQATT for CDR1 and SNEGSKA for CDR2. The treatment or condition label on this specimen signifies: live attenuated yellow fever vaccine strain. Two biological replicates of bulk PBMCs were collected at each blood-draw timepoint. PBMCs were isolated from peripheral blood using a standard Ficoll-Paque protocol. RNA was extracted with TriZol from bulk PBMCs, CD4 and CD8 fractions, and dextramer-positive and dextramer-negative fractions.

The sequenced sample was PBMCs, obtained 15 days after the yellow fever booster vaccination. The chain employs TRBV20-1 and TRBJ1-6, with TRBD1 tentatively as D gene (6 bases match). This receptor was identified in a man in his thirties or forties who received the YFV17D yellow fever vaccine. The DNA sequence is as follows: TGCAGTGCTAGGATGGACAGAGCATCTTCACCCCTCCACTTT. The encoded protein is CSARMDRASSPLHF.